This T cell receptor (beta chain) comes out of a study of blood T cell repertoires in COVID-19 (dated by TCRdb to 2019 to 2021). About the investigation overall: Collaborator samples came from the United States, Italy and Spain and covered acute and convalescent phases of COVID-19. The material from the prospective study consisted of cDNA or gDNA derived from T cells, B-cell-depleted T cells, or PBMCs. Deeply sampled blood TCRbeta repertoires from subjects exposed to, actively infected with, or recovered from COVID-19 were included in the dataset. The repertoires were released in a freely available public database meant as a resource for research on the immune response to SARS-CoV-2. Samples came from the ongoing ImmuneRACE study (first 160 participants) plus 1,254 subjects from 6 global collaborators. The sample metadata nearly always contained a de-identified subject ID, COVID-19 status, age in years and sex. Where available, HLA class I and class II types were obtained from metadata supplied by the sample provider rather than from assay-based typing. General conclusions and limits of the study: The amount of clinical and demographic metadata varied by source and participant and was provided uncurated.

Whole blood was collected in K2EDTA tubes by collaborating institutions according to the institutions' own protocols. For TCRbeta analysis, collaborators shipped samples in one of three forms: frozen whole blood, isolated PBMCs, or DNA extracted from either of those sample types. Points on this clone: Its antigen is not yet known. Base quality data are lacking; no much larger clone is found one base away.

The immunoSEQ Assay, a bias-controlled multiplex PCR, was used to amplify TCRbeta CDR3 regions from genomic DNA. As for how the authors treated the data: Within the assay, amplification of reference gene primers was used to estimate how many nucleated cells each sample contained. To quantify the absolute abundance of each unique TCRbeta CDR3 rearrangement, sequence reads were collapsed and filtered. For each sample, productive Simpson clonality was calculated by taking the square root of Simpson's diversity index across productive rearrangements. The table was pulled from immuneACCESS by TCRdb, which kept in-frame rearrangements only. Such tables lose some clones; where checked, under half of the loss comes from unresolved V genes, and the rest has no known cause. V and J calls and clone size are those listed in that table; D and trimming were worked out from the DNA. Counted in this sample were hundreds of thousands of clones; around 82% of them appeared once. Clones ranked in the top ten supply around 9.1% of the sample.

V gives up 2 bases and J gives up 7 bases, and the segment between their germline ends measures 14 bases. The germline V gene yields MNHNS for CDR1 and SASEGT for CDR2. The CDR3 numbers 14 residues from cysteine through phenylalanine. Of all the DNA, just the CDR3 is kept, 42 bases in frame from base 1. The receptor comes from a human donor in a cohort sampled during active COVID-19. The rearranged chain carries TRBV6-1 and TRBJ1-2; D gene: possibly TRBD1, on 5 matching bases. Specimen: peripheral blood. The CDR3 reads as follows: CASSEQKQGVGYTF. The nucleotide sequence is TGTGCCAGCAGTGAACAGAAGCAAGGGGTTGGCTACACCTTC.